This T cell receptor beta chain was captured by sequencing in a study of blood T cell repertoires in COVID-19. TCRdb's copy holds only in-frame clones and misses some; the assay was immunoSEQ multiplex PCR. The sample carries more than 150,000 clones, approximately 80% recorded once. The CDR3 is 15 amino acids. The ends lost 5 bases at V and 4 bases at J; junction bases unmatched: 6. Per the germline V gene, CDR1 is MNHEY and CDR2 is SMNVEV (reference sequence). Input material: PBMCs or T cells enriched from blood (not recorded which). This sequence originates from a man aged 55-75 years who had been exposed to COVID-19. V and J are TRBV27 and TRBJ1-5, with TRBD1 identical over 9 bases. The chain's CDR3 is CASSRDRVANQPQHF. CDR3 in DNA: TGTGCCAGCAGTAGGGACAGGGTGGCAAATCAGCCCCAGCATTTT.